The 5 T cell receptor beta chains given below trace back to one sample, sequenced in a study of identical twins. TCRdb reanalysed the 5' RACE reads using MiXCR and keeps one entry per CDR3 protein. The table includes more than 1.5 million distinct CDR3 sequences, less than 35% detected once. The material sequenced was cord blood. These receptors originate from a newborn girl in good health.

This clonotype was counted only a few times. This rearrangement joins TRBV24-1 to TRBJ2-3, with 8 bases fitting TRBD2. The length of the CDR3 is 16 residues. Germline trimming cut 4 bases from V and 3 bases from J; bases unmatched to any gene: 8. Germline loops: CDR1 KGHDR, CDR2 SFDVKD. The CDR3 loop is CATSDPAGAGTDTQYF. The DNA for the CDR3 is TGTGCCACCAGTGACCCAGCGGGAGCGGGAACAGATACGCAGTATTTT.

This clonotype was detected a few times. The CDR3 here is CASSVVARGTSNEQFF. Written as DNA, the CDR3 is TGTGCCAGCAGCGTAGTGGCGCGGGGGACCTCTAATGAGCAGTTCTTC. The chain combines TRBV9 with TRBJ2-1; TRBD2 aligns across 7 bases. This CDR3 has 16 amino acids. Trimming cost V 0 bases and J 7 bases; bases outside gene matches: 10. Germline V gene sequence: CDR1 SGDLS, CDR2 YYNGEE.

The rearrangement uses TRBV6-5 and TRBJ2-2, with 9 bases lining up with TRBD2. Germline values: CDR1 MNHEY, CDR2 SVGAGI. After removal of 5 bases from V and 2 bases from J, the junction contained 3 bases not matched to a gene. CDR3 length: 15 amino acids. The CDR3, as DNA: TGTGCCAGCAGTGCGACTAGCGGCAACACCGGGGAGCTGTTTTTT. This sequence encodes CASSATSGNTGELFF.

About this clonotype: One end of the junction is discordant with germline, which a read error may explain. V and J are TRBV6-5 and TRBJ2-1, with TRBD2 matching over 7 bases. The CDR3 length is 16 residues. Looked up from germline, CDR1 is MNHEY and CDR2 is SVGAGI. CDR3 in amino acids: CTSSYWRGSSYNEQFF. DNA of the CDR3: TGTACCAGCAGTTACTGGCGCGGGAGCTCCTACAATGAGCAGTTCTTC.

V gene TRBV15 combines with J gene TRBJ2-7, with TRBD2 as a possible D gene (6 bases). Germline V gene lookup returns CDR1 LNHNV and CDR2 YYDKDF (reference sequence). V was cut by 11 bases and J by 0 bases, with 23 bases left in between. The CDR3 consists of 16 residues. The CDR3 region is CAPRGCCGAHSYEQYF. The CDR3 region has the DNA TGTGCCCCGAGAGGGTGTTGCGGGGCCCACTCCTACGAGCAGTACTTC.